This T cell receptor (beta chain) was sequenced for a study of cytomegalovirus exposure and HLA in healthy donors. CDR3 length: 16 amino acids. Germline V gene data show CDR1 as SGHTA and CDR2 as FQGNSA. The V segment lost 6 bases and the J segment 2 bases; nucleotides outside the gene matches: 9. With 60 Vbeta and 13 Jbeta primers, the PCR was carried out. TCRdb keeps only in-frame clones here, not all; method: immunoSEQ multiplex PCR. In the table there are about 180,000 clones, almost 85% of which are singletons. This clonotype originated in a young man in good health and CMV-seronegative. The specimen was PBMCs. V and J are TRBV7-2 and TRBJ2-3; 9 positions agree with TRBD1. CDR3 sequence reads: CASRAPGTGSTDTQYF. In DNA form, the CDR3 reads TGTGCCAGCAGAGCTCCCGGGACAGGGTCCACAGATACGCAGTATTTT. Supplemented by reference TRBV7-2 and TRBJ2-3, the full variable domain reads GAGVSQSPSNKVTEKGKDVELRCDPISGHTALYWYRQSLGQGLEFLIYFQGNSAPDKSGLPSDRFSAERTGGSVSTLTIQRTQQEDSAVYLCASRAPGTGSTDTQYFGPGTRLTVL.